This T cell receptor beta chain comes out of a study of CD8 T cells in ankylosing spondylitis. V trimming: 3 bases; J trimming: 4 bases; junction bases outside the gene matches: 9. The CDR3 is 16 amino acids. From germline, CDR1 is MNHEY and CDR2 SMNVEV (reference sequence). This clonotype was found once. Its matching antigen is unknown. General observations from the study: What appeared characteristic of ankylosing spondylitis blood was a TCR beta motif of eight or nine highly homologous variants. The clones that were linked to disease were reported to be significantly enriched in matched synovial fluid samples from ankylosing spondylitis patients.

TCRdb ran MiXCR on the 5' RACE reads and lists one entry per CDR3 protein. The sample yields approximately 260,000 distinct CDR3 sequences, over 15% seen once. Input material: blood, either unsorted or a sorted T cell fraction (not recorded which). The clonotype was recovered from a male donor with ankylosing spondylitis or in good health (not recorded which). V usage is TRBV27 and J usage is TRBJ2-1; 7 nucleotides align to TRBD2. The CDR3 here is CASSFSRLAVYNEQFF. The CDR3 nucleotides read TGTGCCAGCAGTTTCTCTAGGCTAGCGGTTTACAATGAGCAGTTCTTC.